Following are 32 T cell receptor beta chains from one sample sequenced in a study of CD8 T cells in Susac syndrome. When the RNA was reverse transcribed, random hexamers were used with an input of roughly 0.45 to 1 ug. One entry per CDR3 protein, called by TCRdb with MiXCR from the immunoSEQ multiplex PCR reads. This sample has around 150,000 distinct CDR3 sequences, with around 96% found just once. Sequences were obtained from CD4+ T cells from PBMCs. The source of these receptors is a human donor in good health.

The chain links TRBV5-1 to TRBJ1-4, with D unresolved. The ends were cut back, 2 bases at V and 8 bases at J, with 10 bases in the middle. The CDR3 contains 13 residues. CDR1 SGHRS and CDR2 YFSETQ come from the germline V gene. CDR3 loop: CASSFGFAEKLFF. The CDR3 DNA reads as TGCGCCAGCAGCTTCGGTTTCGCGGAAAAACTGTTTTTT.

The rearrangement uses TRBV5-1 and TRBJ1-1; perhaps TRBD1 as D (5 bases). The CDR3 loop spans 14 amino acids. The V end lost 6 bases, the J end lost 7 bases, and 19 bases lay between the germline ends. Germline loops: CDR1 SGHRS, CDR2 YFSETQ. The DNA for the CDR3 is TGCGCCAGCACCCCAGGGAGGGCCCTAAGTGAAGCTTTCTTT. As protein: CASTPGRALSEAFF.

This clonotype has a single count. This sequence joins TRBV3-1 and TRBJ1-6, with 8 bases aligning to TRBD1. This CDR3 comprises 15 residues. Germline V gives CDR1 LGHDT, CDR2 YNNKEL (reference sequence). The trim removed 7 bases at V and 9 bases at J, leaving 11 bases unmatched. The CDR3 loop is CASNHGQGAASPLHF. CDR3 sequence (DNA): TGTGCCAGCAACCACGGACAGGGAGCGGCTTCACCCCTCCACTTT.

CDR3 DNA sequence: TGTGCCAGCAAAACGCCGAGCTCCTACAATGAGCAGTTCTTC. As protein: CASKTPSSYNEQFF. V usage is TRBV2 and J usage is TRBJ2-1; D not resolved. CDR3 length: 14 residues. The germline V and J ends were trimmed by 7 bases and 0 bases, with 10 bases remaining between them. Germline CDR1 reads SNHLY; CDR2 reads FYNNEI.

The V call is TRBV20-1, the J call TRBJ2-5; no clear D. Germline loops: CDR1 DFQATT, CDR2 SNEGSKA (reference sequence). This CDR3 contains 13 residues. V lost 6 bases to trimming and J lost 4 bases, with 15 bases between them. The CDR3 loop reads CSAPVLSRETQYF. The CDR3 nucleotides are TGCAGTGCCCCGGTCCTGTCTCGAGAGACCCAGTACTTC.

V gene TRBV9 combines with J gene TRBJ2-7; tentatively, D is TRBD2 (6 bases). This CDR3 has 15 residues. Germline loops: CDR1 SGDLS, CDR2 YYNGEE. V was shortened by 3 bases and J by 2 bases, with 15 bases between the two germline ends. In DNA form, the CDR3 reads TGTGCCAGCAGCGCCGGCGAGCGGGCGCCCTACGAGCAGTACTTC. Protein: CASSAGERAPYEQYF. Complete variable domain (other parts from reference TRBV9 and TRBJ2-7): DSGVTQTPKHLITATGQRVTLRCSPRSGDLSVYWYQQSLDQGLQFLIQYYNGEERAKGNILERFSAQQFPDLHSELNLSSLELGDSALYFCASSAGERAPYEQYFGPGTRLTVT.

This clonotype came up once. The genes are TRBV29-1 and TRBJ1-2; the match to TRBD1 covers 7 bases. Germline V gene sequence: CDR1 SQVTM, CDR2 ANQGSEA. Trimming cost V 6 bases and J 6 bases; bases outside gene matches: 4. The CDR3 loop spans 11 amino acids. The DNA of the CDR3 is TGCAGCGTCCGTGGGACAGATGGCTACACCTTC. This encodes CSVRGTDGYTF.

The V and J genes are TRBV12-3 or TRBV12-4 and TRBJ2-1; D is undetermined. This CDR3 is 11 amino acids long. V lost 8 bases and J 12 bases, leaving 14 bases between the germline ends. CDR3 DNA sequence: TGTGCCAGCTCCTTGGCTTTCGTGCAGTTCTTC. This encodes CASSLAFVQFF.

This clonotype appeared once. The J gene is TRBJ1-1, the V gene TRBV12-3 or TRBV12-4; D unresolved. The germline V and J ends were trimmed by 6 bases and 3 bases, with 14 bases remaining between them. This CDR3 comprises 14 residues. CDR3 region: CASRVAILDTEAFF. For the CDR3, the DNA is TGTGCCAGCAGAGTCGCCATCTTGGACACTGAAGCTTTCTTT.

This clonotype was counted once. The DNA of the CDR3 is TGTGCCAGCGGAGGGGCAACTAACTATGGCTACACCTTC. This codes for CASGGATNYGYTF. This chain links TRBV7-2 with TRBJ1-2; the D gene is possibly TRBD1 (5 bases). Trimming stripped 8 bases from V and 0 bases from J, with 10 bases between. The CDR3 totals 13 residues. Germline V gene sequence: CDR1 SGHTA, CDR2 FQGNSA. Complete variable domain (other parts from reference TRBV7-2 and TRBJ1-2): GAGVSQSPSNKVTEKGKDVELRCDPISGHTALYWYRQSLGQGLEFLIYFQGNSAPDKSGLPSDRFSAERTGGSVSTLTIQRTQQEDSAVYLCASGGATNYGYTFGSGTRLTVV.

This clonotype has only one observation. The V and J genes are TRBV6-2 or TRBV6-3 and TRBJ1-1; 9 nucleotides line up with TRBD1. The germline CDR1 and CDR2 sequences are MNHEY and SVGEGT. The trim removed 6 bases at V and 1 base at J, leaving 6 bases unmatched. This CDR3 is 15 amino acids long. In DNA, the CDR3 is TGTGCCAGCAGACTACAGGGGGCTAAGAACACTGAAGCTTTCTTT. Residues: CASRLQGAKNTEAFF.

The CDR3 protein is CASSLRTSGLAQYF. CDR3 DNA sequence: TGTGCCAGCAGCTTACGGACTAGCGGTCTAGCGCAGTATTTT. The genes are TRBV7-9 and TRBJ2-3, with 10 bases aligning to TRBD2. Looked up from germline, CDR1 is SEHNR and CDR2 is FQNEAQ (reference sequence). V trimming: 2 bases; J trimming: 10 bases; junction bases outside the gene matches: 6. There are 14 residues in the CDR3.

The V and J genes are TRBV27 and TRBJ2-7; possible D gene TRBD1, 6 bases. The germline gives CDR1 MNHEY, CDR2 SMNVEV (reference sequence). This CDR3 is 13 amino acids long. Trimming pared 2 bases from V and 7 bases from J, leaving 12 bases between. The CDR3 nucleotides read TGTGCCAGCAGTTTAGTCAGGGGTGGGGAGCAGTACTTC. Its translation is CASSLVRGGEQYF.

The chain recombines TRBV2 with TRBJ2-5; 10 bases map to TRBD2. The CDR3 is 13 residues long. With V trimmed by 10 bases and J by 5 bases, 7 bases remained unmatched. Per germline, CDR1 SNHLY and CDR2 FYNNEI. CDR3 protein: CATVAGGGETQYF. In nucleotides, the CDR3 is TGTGCCACGGTAGCGGGGGGTGGTGAGACCCAGTACTTC.

The chain has TRBV13 and TRBJ1-2, with TRBD1 matching 7 bases. The V segment lost 0 bases and the J segment 8 bases; nucleotides outside the gene matches: 3. Germline CDR1 reads PRHDT; CDR2 reads FYEKMQ (reference sequence). There are 13 residues in the CDR3. This chain's CDR3 is CASSLGQGMGYTF. The CDR3 DNA sequence: TGTGCCAGCAGCTTAGGACAGGGGATGGGCTACACCTTC.

The chain is built from TRBV9 and TRBJ2-1; TRBD2 matches at 14 bases. The ends lost 2 bases at V and 3 bases at J; junction bases unmatched: 4. Germline V gives CDR1 SGDLS, CDR2 YYNGEE. CDR3 length: 17 residues. The CDR3 is CASSVGTSGGIYNEQFF. For the CDR3, the DNA is TGTGCCAGCAGCGTGGGGACTAGCGGGGGAATCTACAATGAGCAGTTCTTC.

This chain links TRBV9 with TRBJ2-3, with TRBD1 matching over 7 bases. The CDR3 extends over 15 amino acids. V lost 0 bases and J lost 3; bases outside the gene matches: 4. Germline CDR1 and CDR2: SGDLS and YYNGEE. This chain's CDR3 is CASSVEGARTDTQYF. The CDR3 coding sequence is TGTGCCAGCAGCGTAGAGGGGGCGAGGACAGATACGCAGTATTTT.

This chain connects TRBV20-1 to TRBJ1-6; no definite D call. This CDR3 is 14 amino acids long. CDR1 is DFQATT, CDR2 SNEGSKA, per germline (reference sequence). V lost 2 bases and J 7 bases, leaving 12 bases between the germline ends. The CDR3 spells CSARQTGPNSPLHF. CDR3 coding DNA: TGCAGTGCTAGACAGACCGGTCCCAATTCACCCCTCCACTTT.

The chain recombines TRBV7-9 with TRBJ2-3, with D perhaps matching TRBD2 (5 bases). Between the trimmed V and J ends, which lost 1 base and 4 bases, there was a span of 12 bases. Germline V lookup: CDR1 SEHNR, CDR2 FQNEAQ (reference sequence). The CDR3 runs to 15 residues. The CDR3 nucleotides read TGTGCCAGCAGCTTAGATGGAGGATCGGCAGATACGCAGTATTTT. This sequence encodes CASSLDGGSADTQYF.

The chain joins TRBV9 to TRBJ2-3; D remains ambiguous. Germline V lookup: CDR1 SGDLS, CDR2 YYNGEE. V was cut by 6 bases and J by 0 bases, with 14 bases left in between. The CDR3 totals 15 residues. The CDR3 loop reads CASTASGLSTDTQYF. CDR3 DNA sequence: TGTGCCAGCACCGCGTCCGGGTTGAGCACAGATACGCAGTATTTT.

V is TRBV28 and J is TRBJ2-6, with D perhaps given as TRBD1 or TRBD2 (5 bases each). The CDR3 has 15 amino acids. Looked up from germline, CDR1 is MDHEN and CDR2 is SYDVKM. V lost 9 bases and J 4 bases, leaving 16 bases between the germline ends. Written as DNA, the CDR3 is TGTGCCAGTATGGGGACGGCGGCCGGGGCCAACGTCCTGACTTTC. It translates to CASMGTAAGANVLTF.

The chain combines TRBV6-1 with TRBJ2-7; D is possibly TRBD1 (6 bases). Germline V gene lookup returns CDR1 MNHNS and CDR2 SASEGT. CDR3 length: 12 residues. The V gene lost 5 bases and the J gene lost 2 bases, with 7 bases spanning the gap. Written as DNA, the CDR3 is TGTGCCAGCAGTCAGGGGCCCTACGAGCAGTACTTC. Translating it yields CASSQGPYEQYF.

The rearrangement joins TRBV5-4 to TRBJ2-4; TRBD2 matches at 7 bases. V shed 1 base, J shed 7 bases, and the junction held 2 bases outside the gene matches. The CDR3 is 13 amino acids. Germline loops: CDR1 SGHNT, CDR2 YYREEE (reference sequence). The CDR3 loop is CASSLQGGNIQYF. CDR3 DNA sequence: TGTGCCAGCAGCTTGCAGGGAGGGAACATTCAGTACTTC.

The table lists this clonotype with a count of one. V gene TRBV12-3 or TRBV12-4 combines with J gene TRBJ2-1; the D gene is possibly TRBD2 (6 bases). The CDR3 is 12 amino acids. V lost 5 bases and J lost 15, with 17 bases in between. The CDR3 region has the DNA TGTGCCAGCAGTCCTGCTGGGGGGAGAGCGTTCTTC. This translates into CASSPAGGRAFF.

This chain joins TRBV28 and TRBJ2-7; D remains ambiguous. The CDR3 is made up of 13 amino acids. Between the trimmed V and J ends, which lost 1 base and 2 bases, there was a span of 6 bases. CDR1 and CDR2 (germline): MDHEN, SYDVKM. The DNA for the CDR3 is TGTGCCAGCAGTTTATCCTTCGCCTACGAGCAGTACTTC. Its translation: CASSLSFAYEQYF.

The chain couples TRBV12-3 or TRBV12-4 to TRBJ2-7, with D unclear. The CDR3 length is 12 residues. Trimming removed 7 bases at V and 11 bases at J, with 18 bases between. CDR3 bases: TGTGCCAGCACCCTTGGAGTGGGTCCCAAGTACTTC. Translated, it gives CASTLGVGPKYF.

V usage is TRBV5-1 and J usage is TRBJ1-6, with a possible D match to TRBD1 (5 bases). Trimming took off 5 bases at V and 3 bases at J, with 6 bases between the two ends. The CDR3 is made up of 13 amino acids. Germline-derived CDR1 and CDR2 are SGHRS and YFSETQ. CDR3 loop: CASRDNYNSPLHF. The CDR3 DNA reads as TGCGCCAGCAGGGACAACTATAATTCACCCCTCCACTTT.

This chain joins TRBV27 and TRBJ1-1, with D perhaps matching TRBD1 (5 bases). The CDR3 loop spans 14 amino acids. Germline CDR1 and CDR2: MNHEY and SMNVEV (reference sequence). The V end lost 3 bases, the J end lost 5 bases, and 13 bases lay between the germline ends. For the CDR3, the DNA is TGTGCCAGCAGTTTCGAGGGGCCGGGTACTGAAGCTTTCTTT. This sequence encodes CASSFEGPGTEAFF.

This chain uses TRBV3-1 with TRBJ2-1, with 13 bases that match TRBD2. The CDR3 has 16 amino acids. Germline CDR1 reads LGHDT; CDR2 reads YNNKEL (reference sequence). V lost 4 bases and J lost 5; bases outside the gene matches: 5. The CDR3 coding sequence is TGTGCCAGCAGCCTGACTAGCGGGGGGCATCACAATGAGCAGTTCTTC. It translates to CASSLTSGGHHNEQFF.

Comments on this clonotype: The limits of the CDR3 on the DNA are not certain, so only TCRdb's listed CDR3 is given. V is TRBV29-1 and J is TRBJ1-2; the table's D call, TRBD1, has no DNA check behind it. The CDR3 comprises 14 residues, both ends counted. Germline values: CDR1 SQVTM, CDR2 ANQGSEA. The CDR3 spells CSVAAGTGGLYHTF.

The rearrangement joins TRBV4-2 to TRBJ2-7; possibly TRBD1 for D (6 bases). V dropped 0 bases and J dropped 6 bases, with 12 bases sitting between them. The CDR3 is made up of 14 amino acids. Germline V gene sequence: CDR1 LGHNA, CDR2 YNFKEQ. CDR3 DNA: TGTGCCAGCAGCCAAGAAACTACAGGGTCCGAGCAGTACTTC. Amino acid sequence: CASSQETTGSEQYF.

The gene calls are TRBV3-1 and TRBJ2-7; 10 nucleotides line up with TRBD1. J gave up 6 bases and V 4 bases, and 6 bases lay outside the gene matches. The CDR3 sequence is 14 residues long. Looked up from germline, CDR1 is LGHDT and CDR2 is YNNKEL (reference sequence). DNA for the CDR3: TGTGCCAGCAGCCGGGACAGGGGCTATACCGAGCAGTACTTC. Amino acid sequence: CASSRDRGYTEQYF.